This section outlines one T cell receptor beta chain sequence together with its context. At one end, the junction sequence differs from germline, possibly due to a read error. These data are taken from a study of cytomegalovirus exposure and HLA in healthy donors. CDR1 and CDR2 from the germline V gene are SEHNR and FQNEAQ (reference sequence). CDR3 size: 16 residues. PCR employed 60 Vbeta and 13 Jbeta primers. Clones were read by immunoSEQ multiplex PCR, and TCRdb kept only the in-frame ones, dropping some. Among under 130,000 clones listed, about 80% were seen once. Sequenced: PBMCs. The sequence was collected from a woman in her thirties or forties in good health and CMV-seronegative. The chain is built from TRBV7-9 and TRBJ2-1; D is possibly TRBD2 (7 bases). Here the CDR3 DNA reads TGTTCCAGCAGCGGGTACTCGGGGGGCCTCTACAATGAGCAGTTCTTC. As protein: CSSSGYSGGLYNEQFF.